One and the same sample provided the 5 T cell receptor beta chains below, sequenced in a study of shared clonotypes between healthy human individuals. TCRdb's table, derived via immunoSEQ multiplex PCR, lists solely in-frame clones and lacks some. The profile shows fewer than 2.5 million clones, approximately 93% of them singletons. The material sequenced was naive CD4+ T cells from PBMCs. Subset described: CD45RA+ positively selected. These receptors originate from a man aged 18 to 30 in good health. Some clones in this sample may be carry-over from other donors' samples.

The V call is TRBV6-5, the J call TRBJ2-7, with D unresolved. Per germline, CDR1 MNHEY and CDR2 SVGAGI. CDR3 length: 14 amino acids. Trimming cost V 6 bases and J 3 bases, with 15 bases left between them. The CDR3 is CASSRLLSFYEQYF. The CDR3 DNA reads TGTGCCAGCAGCAGGCTCCTTTCCTTCTACGAGCAGTACTTC.

The chain joins TRBV7-9 to TRBJ1-2, with TRBD1 matching over 11 bases. Trimming took 11 bases from V and 6 from J; bases not matched to a gene: 8. The CDR3 consists of 13 residues. Germline V gene sequence: CDR1 SEHNR, CDR2 FQNEAQ (reference sequence). CDR3 DNA: TGTGCCGGATCCGGGACAGGGGGAGATGGCTACACCTTC. It yields the protein CAGSGTGGDGYTF.

The rearrangement uses TRBV5-1 and TRBJ2-2, with 10 positions matching TRBD2. Trimming removed 3 bases from V and 2 bases from J; junction bases left unmatched: 13. In germline, CDR1 is SGHRS, CDR2 YFSETQ. This CDR3 spans 19 amino acids. The CDR3 region has the DNA TGCGCCAGCAGCTCCCGGGGGGGAACTAGCGGGGCAAACACCGGGGAGCTGTTTTTT. This translates into CASSSRGGTSGANTGELFF. Full variable domain (outside the CDR3, taken from reference TRBV5-1 and TRBJ2-2): KAGVTQTPRYLIKTRGQQVTLSCSPISGHRSVSWYQQTPGQGLQFLFEYFSETQRNKGNFPGRFSGRQFSNSRSEMNVSTLELGDSALYLCASSSRGGTSGANTGELFFGEGSRLTVL.

This clone was observed a handful of times. Other nucleotide sequences from this sample produce the same CDR3. V usage is TRBV7-2 and J usage is TRBJ1-1, with D unclear. The CDR3 is 14 residues long. Looked up from germline, CDR1 is SGHTA and CDR2 is FQGNSA. V lost 5 bases and J lost 1, with 11 bases in between. In nucleotides, the CDR3 is TGTGCCAGCAGCCCCGGCGGGCGGAACACTGAAGCTTTCTTT. Translating it yields CASSPGGRNTEAFF.

The CDR3 DNA reads TGTGCCAGCAGCTTTTCCGGGGTTTTCTACAATGAGCAGTTCTTC. Translation: CASSFSGVFYNEQFF. V is TRBV11-3 and J is TRBJ2-1; possibly TRBD2 for D (5 bases). Per germline, CDR1 SGHNT and CDR2 YENEEA. The CDR3 is made up of 15 amino acids. The V end was cut by 3 bases, the J end by 3 bases, with 12 bases between. Full variable domain (outside the CDR3, taken from reference TRBV11-3 and TRBJ2-1): EAGVVQSPRYKIIEKKQPVAFWCNPISGHNTLYWYLQNLGQGPELLIRYENEEAVDDSQLPKDRFSAERLKGVDSTLKIQPAELGDSAVYLCASSFSGVFYNEQFFGPGTRLTVL.